Listed here are 27 T cell receptor beta chains from one sample, sequenced in a study of beta chain features in type 1 diabetes. Investigators reverse transcribed all isolated RNA, so they sequenced expressed TCRB transcripts. This table comes from immunoSEQ multiplex PCR, and its TCRdb copy is limited to in-frame clones, with some not included. The sample has roughly 500,000 clones; roughly 31% are singletons. What was sequenced was naive CD4+ T cells from blood. These receptors came from a man aged 18-30 years in good health.

This chain connects TRBV29-1 to TRBJ2-7; tentatively, D is TRBD1 or TRBD2 (5 bases each). The CDR3 has 13 amino acids. Between the trimmed V and J ends, which lost 6 bases and 2 bases, there was a span of 14 bases. Germline V CDR1 and CDR2: SQVTM, ANQGSEA. CDR3 coding DNA: TGCAGCGTCAGAAGGGACGCCCCCTACGAGCAGTACTTC. Protein sequence: CSVRRDAPYEQYF.

Only a few counts were recorded for this clone. V usage is TRBV7-9 and J usage is TRBJ1-4, with D unclear. V was cut by 0 bases and J by 4 bases, with 9 bases left in between. Germline V lookup: CDR1 SEHNR, CDR2 FQNEAQ (reference sequence). The CDR3 loop spans 15 amino acids. The CDR3 sequence is CASSLAGSYNEKLFF. As DNA, the CDR3 is TGTGCCAGCAGCTTAGCCGGCTCCTATAATGAAAAACTGTTTTTT.

This sequence joins TRBV28 and TRBJ2-1; D gene unclear. Germline CDR1 reads MDHEN; CDR2 reads SYDVKM. This CDR3 is built from 13 residues. V gave up 5 bases and J gave up 7 bases, with 12 bases separating them. The CDR3 nucleotides read TGTGCCAGCAGTACATGGACGGTAAATGAGCAGTTCTTC. Translated: CASSTWTVNEQFF.

V usage is TRBV7-6 and J usage is TRBJ2-7, with D tentatively TRBD2 (5 bases). V shed 1 base and J shed 2 bases, with 9 bases lying between them. The germline gives CDR1 SGHVS, CDR2 FNYEAQ. The CDR3 has 14 residues. CDR3 DNA sequence: TGTGCCAGCAGCTTAGGGACTGGAGCCTACGAGCAGTACTTC. Amino acids: CASSLGTGAYEQYF.

CDR3 nucleotides: TGTGCCAGTAGCGGGAGCCTTGATACGCAGTATTTT. Its translation: CASSGSLDTQYF. This chain connects TRBV10-3 to TRBJ2-3, with 9 bases lining up with TRBD2. With V trimmed by 10 bases and J by 6 bases, 5 bases remained unmatched. Germline V gives CDR1 ENHRY, CDR2 SYGVKD. There are 12 residues in the CDR3.

This clone was seen only a few times. The chain has TRBV19 and TRBJ2-1; TRBD2 agrees at 13 bases. The CDR3 has 15 amino acids. Germline loops: CDR1 LNHDA, CDR2 SQIVND (reference sequence). Trimming at V came to 5 bases and at J to 8 bases, leaving 6 bases not matched to a gene. This CDR3 reads CASSWTSGSKYEQFF. DNA for the CDR3: TGTGCCAGTAGTTGGACTAGCGGGAGCAAATATGAGCAGTTCTTC.

The chain couples TRBV15 to TRBJ2-1; 9 nucleotides line up with TRBD1. CDR3 length equals 14 residues. CDR1 is LNHNV and CDR2 is YYDKDF in the germline V gene (reference sequence). The ends lost 10 bases at V and 2 bases at J; junction bases unmatched: 6. CDR3 sequence: CAINRDRAYNEQFF. The CDR3 DNA is TGTGCCATCAACAGGGACAGGGCCTACAATGAGCAGTTCTTC.

The rearrangement joins TRBV11-2 to TRBJ2-7; D may be TRBD1 (5 bases). The CDR3 consists of 13 residues. Germline V gives CDR1 SGHAT, CDR2 FQNNGV. Trimming took 2 bases from V and 3 from J, leaving 8 bases between them. The CDR3 DNA follows: TGTGCCAGCAGCTTAAGACAGAACTACGAGCAGTACTTC. Translation gives CASSLRQNYEQYF.

The V call is TRBV10-3, the J call TRBJ2-1, with 13 nucleotides matching TRBD2. The V gene's germline CDR1 is ENHRY and CDR2 SYGVKD. J was trimmed by 8 bases and V by 4 bases; bases with no gene match: 5. This CDR3 has 15 residues. The CDR3 DNA follows: TGTGCCATCAGTGTTACACTAGCGGGAGGGCATGAGCAGTTCTTC. It is translated as CAISVTLAGGHEQFF.

The gene calls are TRBV9 and TRBJ2-7; the match to TRBD1 covers 7 bases. This CDR3 region has 15 residues. Germline V gene data show CDR1 as SGDLS and CDR2 as YYNGEE. J gave up 13 bases and V 0 bases, and 16 bases lay outside the gene matches. This CDR3 reads CASSVGGQAPYLVYF. The CDR3 DNA reads TGTGCCAGCAGCGTAGGAGGACAGGCTCCTTACCTGGTCTACTTC. Filled out from reference TRBV9 and TRBJ2-7, the complete variable domain reads DSGVTQTPKHLITATGQRVTLRCSPRSGDLSVYWYQQSLDQGLQFLIQYYNGEERAKGNILERFSAQQFPDLHSELNLSSLELGDSALYFCASSVGGQAPYLVYFGPGTRLTVT.

This chain's CDR3 is CAWSGSRVDQPQHF. DNA for the CDR3: TGTGCCTGGAGTGGGAGCAGGGTGGATCAGCCCCAGCATTTT. The gene calls are TRBV30 and TRBJ1-5; TRBD1 might be the D (5 bases). The germline V and J ends were trimmed by 1 base and 5 bases, with 12 bases remaining between them. CDR1 is GTSNPN, CDR2 SVGIG, per germline (reference sequence). The CDR3 has 14 amino acids.

The rearrangement joins TRBV25-1 to TRBJ1-1; TRBD1 matches 7 bases. Germline V lookup: CDR1 MGHDK, CDR2 SYGVNS. CDR3 length equals 13 residues. V was clipped by 7 bases and J by 1 base; unmatched bases: 3. The CDR3 sequence is CASMWTGNTEAFF. Written as DNA, the CDR3 is TGTGCCAGCATGTGGACAGGGAACACTGAAGCTTTCTTT.

The CDR3 reads CASSLKTGSGRLYFF. CDR3 bases: TGTGCCAGCAGTTTAAAGACGGGTAGCGGGAGGTTATACTTCTTC. The chain combines TRBV28 with TRBJ2-1; 10 bases match TRBD2. The germline V gene encodes CDR1 MDHEN and CDR2 SYDVKM. The CDR3 runs 15 residues. Trimming at V came to 2 bases and at J to 16 bases, leaving 14 bases not matched to a gene.

This clone was counted between two and nine times. The rearrangement joins TRBV7-9 to TRBJ2-7; D unclear. This CDR3 is built from 12 residues. Trimming shortened V by 5 bases and J by 3 bases, and 8 bases separated the two germline ends. Germline CDR1 and CDR2: SEHNR and FQNEAQ (reference sequence). CDR3 residues: CASSLRNYEQYF. CDR3 DNA: TGTGCCAGCAGCCTTCGAAACTACGAGCAGTACTTC.

The sample holds a few counts of this clone. CDR3 sequence: CSPYDSNEQFF. As DNA, the CDR3 is TGCAGCCCATACGACAGCAATGAGCAGTTCTTC. The chain combines TRBV29-1 with TRBJ2-1; possibly TRBD1 for D (5 bases). The germline V and J ends were trimmed by 8 bases and 6 bases, with 11 bases remaining between them. Germline V CDR1 and CDR2: SQVTM, ANQGSEA. The CDR3 loop spans 11 amino acids.

The rearrangement uses TRBV4-1 and TRBJ2-1; TRBD1 matches 9 bases. The CDR3 extends over 15 amino acids. Germline loops: CDR1 MGHRA, CDR2 YSYEKL. Germline trimming cut 4 bases from V and 8 bases from J; bases unmatched to any gene: 9. The CDR3 is CASSPRGQGTDEQFF. CDR3 nucleotides: TGCGCCAGCAGCCCTAGGGGACAGGGCACCGATGAGCAGTTCTTC.

In the case of this clone: Other DNA sequences from this sample encode an identical CDR3 as well. This chain links TRBV20-1 with TRBJ2-1; D unclear. V was shortened by 0 bases and J by 5 bases, with 2 bases between the two germline ends. The CDR3 has 11 residues. The germline gives CDR1 DFQATT, CDR2 SNEGSKA (reference sequence). Here the CDR3 reads CSARENNEQFF. CDR3 coding DNA: TGCAGTGCTAGAGAGAACAATGAGCAGTTCTTC.

CDR3 in amino acids: CSAGQGATDTQYF. The CDR3 DNA reads as TGCAGCGCCGGACAGGGGGCGACAGATACGCAGTATTTT. The chain combines TRBV29-1 with TRBJ2-3, with 11 nucleotides matching TRBD1. The germline V gene encodes CDR1 SQVTM and CDR2 ANQGSEA. CDR3 length equals 13 residues. Trimming took 7 bases from V and 3 from J; bases not matched to a gene: 3.

V usage is TRBV7-2 and J usage is TRBJ1-4; no clear D gene. Trimming left V 5 bases short and J 5 bases short, with 9 bases between. CDR1 is SGHTA and CDR2 is FQGNSA in the germline V gene. CDR3 size: 13 residues. This CDR3 is CASSVDGNEKLFF. CDR3 DNA: TGTGCCAGCAGCGTCGACGGGAATGAAAAACTGTTTTTT.

V and J are TRBV6-5 and TRBJ2-4; 8 nucleotides align to TRBD2. This CDR3 is built from 16 residues. The V gene end was trimmed by 2 bases and the J gene end by 0 bases; junction bases not matched to a gene: 3. From germline, CDR1 is MNHEY and CDR2 SVGAGI. CDR3 protein: CASSYTGGLAKNIQYF. The CDR3 DNA reads TGTGCCAGCAGTTACACGGGAGGGTTAGCCAAAAACATTCAGTACTTC.

This clone was counted only a few times. The chain couples TRBV5-1 to TRBJ2-7; a weak D match, TRBD2 (6 bases). CDR1 is SGHRS and CDR2 is YFSETQ in the germline V gene. The CDR3 covers 14 residues. Trimming removed 0 bases at V and 11 bases at J, with 18 bases between. The CDR3 sequence is CASSLETGGAREYF. CDR3 DNA sequence: TGCGCCAGCAGCTTGGAGACGGGCGGGGCCCGGGAGTACTTC.

This sequence joins TRBV29-1 and TRBJ1-1; TRBD1 agrees at 11 bases. CDR1 is SQVTM, CDR2 ANQGSEA, per germline. This CDR3 spans 13 amino acids. The J segment lost 5 bases and the V segment lost 6 bases, leaving 5 bases of the junction unmatched. The CDR3 DNA sequence: TGCAGCGTGGGACAGGGGGTTTTAACTGAAGCTTTCTTT. Translated, it gives CSVGQGVLTEAFF.

This clone was detected a few times. The chain links TRBV7-2 to TRBJ2-3; D remains unclear. The V end lost 6 bases, the J end lost 6 bases, and 7 bases lay between the germline ends. The CDR3 loop spans 11 amino acids. Germline-derived CDR1 and CDR2 are SGHTA and FQGNSA. The CDR3 nucleotides read TGTGCCAGCAGGTCGAGGGATACGCAGTATTTT. Protein sequence: CASRSRDTQYF.

V and J are TRBV28 and TRBJ2-7; 11 nucleotides match TRBD2. Germline-derived CDR1 and CDR2 are MDHEN and SYDVKM. The V and J ends lost 7 bases and 3 bases, in that order; junction bases with no gene match: 8. This CDR3 has 15 residues. CDR3 coding DNA: TGTGCCAGCAAACCGGGACTAGCGGAGATCTACGAGCAGTACTTC. It translates to CASKPGLAEIYEQYF.

This sequence joins TRBV5-6 and TRBJ2-1, with 8 bases matching TRBD1. Germline assignment: CDR1 SGHDT and CDR2 YYEEEE. The CDR3 is made up of 15 amino acids. V shed 3 bases, J shed 2 bases, and the junction held 4 bases outside the gene matches. The DNA for the CDR3 is TGTGCCAGCAGCTCTTGGACAGGGCCCTACAATGAGCAGTTCTTC. It yields the protein CASSSWTGPYNEQFF.

The chain is built from TRBV4-2 and TRBJ2-1, with a tentative D call TRBD2 (6 bases). Trimming took off 0 bases at V and 2 bases at J, with 11 bases between the two ends. This CDR3 is built from 16 residues. Germline V gives CDR1 LGHNA, CDR2 YNFKEQ. DNA of the CDR3: TGTGCCAGCAGCCAAGATGCGGGAAGGACCTACAATGAGCAGTTCTTC. As protein: CASSQDAGRTYNEQFF.

This clone was seen a few times. The chain couples TRBV25-1 to TRBJ1-5, with D maybe TRBD1 (5 bases). The germline V gene encodes CDR1 MGHDK and CDR2 SYGVNS. CDR3 size: 17 residues. V dropped 10 bases and J dropped 3 bases, with 25 bases sitting between them. The CDR3 loop is CAIPTNRGPGNNQPQHF. The DNA of the CDR3 is TGTGCCATTCCGACCAATCGCGGGCCAGGGAACAATCAGCCCCAGCATTTT. The whole variable domain, remainder taken from reference TRBV25-1 and TRBJ1-5, is EADIYQTPRYLVIGTGKKITLECSQTMGHDKMYWYQQDPGMELHLIHYSYGVNSTEKGDLSSESTVSRIRTEHFPLTLESARPSHTSQYLCAIPTNRGPGNNQPQHFGDGTRLSIL.